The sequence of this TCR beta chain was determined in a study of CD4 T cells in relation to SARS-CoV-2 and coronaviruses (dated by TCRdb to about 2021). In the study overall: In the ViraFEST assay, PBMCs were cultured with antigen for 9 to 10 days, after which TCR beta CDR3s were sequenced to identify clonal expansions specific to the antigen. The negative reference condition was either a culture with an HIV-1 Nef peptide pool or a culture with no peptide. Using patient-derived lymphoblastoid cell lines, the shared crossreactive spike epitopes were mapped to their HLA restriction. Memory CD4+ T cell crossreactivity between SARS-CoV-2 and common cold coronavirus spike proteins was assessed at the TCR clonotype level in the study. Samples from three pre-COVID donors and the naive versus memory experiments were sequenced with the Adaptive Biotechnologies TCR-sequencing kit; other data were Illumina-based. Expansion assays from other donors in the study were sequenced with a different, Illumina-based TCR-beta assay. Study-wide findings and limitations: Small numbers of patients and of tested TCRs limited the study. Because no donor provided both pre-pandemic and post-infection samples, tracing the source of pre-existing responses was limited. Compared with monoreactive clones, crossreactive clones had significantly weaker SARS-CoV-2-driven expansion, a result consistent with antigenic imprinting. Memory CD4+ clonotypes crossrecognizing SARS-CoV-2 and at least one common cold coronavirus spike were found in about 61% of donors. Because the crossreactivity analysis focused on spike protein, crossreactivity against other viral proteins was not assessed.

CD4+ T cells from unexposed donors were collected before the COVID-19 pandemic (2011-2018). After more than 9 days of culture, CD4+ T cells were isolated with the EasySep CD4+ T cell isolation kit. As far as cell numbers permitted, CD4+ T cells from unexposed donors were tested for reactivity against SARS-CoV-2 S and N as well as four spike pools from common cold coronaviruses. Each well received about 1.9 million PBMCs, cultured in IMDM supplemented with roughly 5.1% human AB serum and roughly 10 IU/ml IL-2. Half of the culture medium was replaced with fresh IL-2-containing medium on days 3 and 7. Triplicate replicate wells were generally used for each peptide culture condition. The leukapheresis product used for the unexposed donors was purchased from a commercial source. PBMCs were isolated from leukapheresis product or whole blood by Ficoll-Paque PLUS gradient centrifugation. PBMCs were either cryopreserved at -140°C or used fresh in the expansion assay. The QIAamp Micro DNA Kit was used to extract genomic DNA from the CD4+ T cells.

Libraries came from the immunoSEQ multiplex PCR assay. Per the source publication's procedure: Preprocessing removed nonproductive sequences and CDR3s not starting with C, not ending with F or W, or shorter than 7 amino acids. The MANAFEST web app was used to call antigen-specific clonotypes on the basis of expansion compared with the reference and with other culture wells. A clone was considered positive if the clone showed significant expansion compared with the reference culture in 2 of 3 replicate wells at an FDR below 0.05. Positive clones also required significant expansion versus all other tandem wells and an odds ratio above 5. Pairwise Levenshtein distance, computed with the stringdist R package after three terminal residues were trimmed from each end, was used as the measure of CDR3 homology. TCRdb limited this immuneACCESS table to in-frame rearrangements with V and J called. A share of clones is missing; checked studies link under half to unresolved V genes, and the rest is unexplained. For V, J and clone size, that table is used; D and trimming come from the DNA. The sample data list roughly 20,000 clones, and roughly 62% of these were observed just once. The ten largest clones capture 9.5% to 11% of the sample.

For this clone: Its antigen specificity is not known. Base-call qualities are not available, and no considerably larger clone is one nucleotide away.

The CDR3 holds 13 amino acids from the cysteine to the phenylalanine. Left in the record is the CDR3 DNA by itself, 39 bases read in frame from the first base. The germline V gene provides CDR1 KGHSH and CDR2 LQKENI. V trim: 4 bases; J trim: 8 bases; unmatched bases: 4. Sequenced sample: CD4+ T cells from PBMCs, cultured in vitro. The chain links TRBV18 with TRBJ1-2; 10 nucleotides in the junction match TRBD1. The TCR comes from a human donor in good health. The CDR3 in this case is CASSQGTGDGYTF. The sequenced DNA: TGTGCCAGCTCACAGGGGACAGGGGACGGCTACACCTTC.